This T cell receptor beta chain emerged from a study of monozygotic twins with inflammatory bowel disease. Broader study findings: Varied immunosuppressive treatments among patients may have increased repertoire variability.

Eight distinct reactions (per sample) were used to make the cDNA. TCRdb re-called the 5' RACE reads and shows each CDR3 protein once, DNA omitted. Its clone listing holds 160,000 or so distinct CDR3 sequences. The CDR3 totals 14 residues. CDR1 is SGHDT and CDR2 is YYEEEE in the germline V gene. Notes on this clonotype: Its antigen is not identified.

This chain joins TRBV5-6 and TRBJ2-1; TCRdb lists TRBD2, though no DNA is available to test this call. The TCR sequence derives from a human donor with ulcerative colitis or Crohn's disease, or a healthy co-twin of an affected twin (not recorded which). The sample consisted of blood. CDR3 sequence: CASSLGLAINEQFF.